This TCR beta chain is drawn from a study of blood T cells in healthy people across ages. This clonotype was counted a few times. This could be a read error, since a much larger clone is one nucleotide away. There were at least 6 micrograms of total RNA extracted from every sample. With a J-beta primer mix and a sample-barcoded 5' primer, a second PCR ran 7 to 11 cycles. One entry per CDR3 protein results from TCRdb running MiXCR on the 5' RACE reads. The profile shows 850,000 to 950,000 distinct CDR3 sequences, around 30% of them singletons. The specimen sequenced was blood. This TCR came from an elderly woman in good health.

CDR3 sequence: CASSNYRGDEQFF. In DNA form, the CDR3 reads TGTGCCAGCAGCAACTACAGGGGGGATGAGCAGTTCTTC. The chain recombines TRBV7-2 with TRBJ2-1; 8 bases are shared with TRBD1. The ends lost 5 bases at V and 8 bases at J; junction bases unmatched: 5. Germline V CDR1 and CDR2: SGHTA, FQGNSA. The CDR3 sequence is 13 residues long.